This TCR beta chain was captured by sequencing in a study of T cell responses to AZD1222 COVID-19 vaccine. Study-level background: Second-dose intervals near 4 or 12 weeks were combined. General study results and limits: The CD4 TCRs associated with vaccination extended across spike and predominated at 160-218 and 743-854. In all cases, repertoires were sampled only after the peak T cell response. The donors showed a predominance of white British ancestry and of females, with possible underestimation of clonal diversity.

V was cut by 7 bases and J by 9 bases, with 25 bases left in between. The CDR3 has 16 residues. In germline, CDR1 is LNHDA, CDR2 SQIVND (reference sequence). Regarding this clone: Antigen: not known.

The method was immunoSEQ multiplex PCR; TCRdb's version includes in-frame clones alone and lacks a portion of them. Of 150,000 to 200,000 clones listed, roughly 86% are singletons. The V gene is TRBV19, the J gene TRBJ1-5, with a possible D match to TRBD1 (6 bases). This clonotype was obtained from an adult in good health. The specimen comprised peripheral blood, sampled on day 0 of AZD1222 vaccination. The CDR3 nucleotides read TGTGCCAGTACCCCGAGTGGGGGGCGAACCACATCGCCCCAGCATTTT. Its protein is CASTPSGGRTTSPQHF. Full variable domain (outside the CDR3, taken from reference TRBV19 and TRBJ1-5): DGGITQSPKYLFRKEGQNVTLSCEQNLNHDAMYWYRQDPGQGLRLIYYSQIVNDFQKGDIAEGYSVSREKKESFPLTVTSAQKNPTAFYLCASTPSGGRTTSPQHFGDGTRLSIL.